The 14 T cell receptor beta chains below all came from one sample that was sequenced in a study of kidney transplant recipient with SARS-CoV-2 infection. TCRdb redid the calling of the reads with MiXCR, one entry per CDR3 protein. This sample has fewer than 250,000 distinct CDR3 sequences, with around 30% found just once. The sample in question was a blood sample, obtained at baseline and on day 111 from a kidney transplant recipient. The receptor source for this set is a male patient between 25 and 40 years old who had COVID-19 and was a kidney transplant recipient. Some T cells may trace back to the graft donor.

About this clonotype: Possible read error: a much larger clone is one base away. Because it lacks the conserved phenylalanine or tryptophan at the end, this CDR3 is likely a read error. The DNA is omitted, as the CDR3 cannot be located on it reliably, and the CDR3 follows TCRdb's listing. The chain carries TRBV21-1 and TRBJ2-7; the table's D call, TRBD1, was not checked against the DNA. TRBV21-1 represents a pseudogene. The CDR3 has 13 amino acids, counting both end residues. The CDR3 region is CASTETVNYEQYS.

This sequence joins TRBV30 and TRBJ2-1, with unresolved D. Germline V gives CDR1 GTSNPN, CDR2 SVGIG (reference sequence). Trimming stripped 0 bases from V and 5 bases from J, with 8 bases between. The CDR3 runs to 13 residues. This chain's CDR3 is CAWSVTVNNEQFF. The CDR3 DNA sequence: TGTGCCTGGAGTGTCACGGTCAACAATGAGCAGTTCTTC.

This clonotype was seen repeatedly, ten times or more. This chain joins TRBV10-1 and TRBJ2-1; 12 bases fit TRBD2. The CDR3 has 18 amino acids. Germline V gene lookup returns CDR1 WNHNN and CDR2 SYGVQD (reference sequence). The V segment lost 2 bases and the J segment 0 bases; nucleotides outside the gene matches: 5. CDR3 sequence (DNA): TGCGCCAGCAGTGAGAGGGGACTAGCGGGCCGCTCCTACAATGAGCAGTTCTTC. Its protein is CASSERGLAGRSYNEQFF.

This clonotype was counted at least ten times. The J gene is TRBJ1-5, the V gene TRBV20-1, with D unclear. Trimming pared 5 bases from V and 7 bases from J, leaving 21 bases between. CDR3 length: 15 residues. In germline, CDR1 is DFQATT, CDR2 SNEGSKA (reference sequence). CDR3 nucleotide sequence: TGCAGTGCTGGTCATATCGCCCTGGCGAACCAGCCCCAGCATTTT. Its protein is CSAGHIALANQPQHF.

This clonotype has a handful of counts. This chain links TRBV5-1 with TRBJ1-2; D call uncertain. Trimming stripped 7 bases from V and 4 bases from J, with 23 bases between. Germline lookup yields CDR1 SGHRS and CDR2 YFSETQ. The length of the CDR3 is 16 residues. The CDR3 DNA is TGCGCCAGCGTTATAAGATCGGTTCGAAAGACCTATGGCTACACCTTC. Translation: CASVIRSVRKTYGYTF. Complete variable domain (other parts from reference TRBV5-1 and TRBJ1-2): KAGVTQTPRYLIKTRGQQVTLSCSPISGHRSVSWYQQTPGQGLQFLFEYFSETQRNKGNFPGRFSGRQFSNSRSEMNVSTLELGDSALYLCASVIRSVRKTYGYTFGSGTRLTVV.

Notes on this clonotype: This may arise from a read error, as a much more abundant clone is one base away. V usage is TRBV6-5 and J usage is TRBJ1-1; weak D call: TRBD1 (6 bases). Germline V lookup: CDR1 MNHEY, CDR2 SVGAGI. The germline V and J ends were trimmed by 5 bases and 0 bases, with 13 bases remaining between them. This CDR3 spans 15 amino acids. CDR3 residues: CASSHIQGVNTEAFF. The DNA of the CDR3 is TGTGCCAGCAGTCACATACAGGGAGTGAACACTGAAGCTTTCTTT.

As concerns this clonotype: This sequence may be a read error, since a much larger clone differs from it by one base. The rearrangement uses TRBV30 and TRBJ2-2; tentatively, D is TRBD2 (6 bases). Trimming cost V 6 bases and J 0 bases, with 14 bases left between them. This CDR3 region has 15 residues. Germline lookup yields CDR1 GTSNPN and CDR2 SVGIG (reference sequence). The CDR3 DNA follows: TGTGCCTGTACCTGGGACTCCTCGAACACCGGGGAGCTGTTTTTT. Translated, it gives CACTWDSSNTGELFF. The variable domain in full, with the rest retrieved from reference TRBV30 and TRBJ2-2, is SQTIHQWPATLVQPVGSPLSLECTVEGTSNPNLYWYRQAAGRGLQLLFYSVGIGQISSEVPQNLSASRPQDRQFILSSKKLLLSDSGFYLCACTWDSSNTGELFFGEGSRLTVL.

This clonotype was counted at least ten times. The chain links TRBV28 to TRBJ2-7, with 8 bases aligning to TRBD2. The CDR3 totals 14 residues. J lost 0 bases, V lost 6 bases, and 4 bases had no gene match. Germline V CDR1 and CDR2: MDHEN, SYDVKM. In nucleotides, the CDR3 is TGTGCCAGCAGACCCGGGACTAGCTCCTACGAGCAGTACTTC. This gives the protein CASRPGTSSYEQYF.

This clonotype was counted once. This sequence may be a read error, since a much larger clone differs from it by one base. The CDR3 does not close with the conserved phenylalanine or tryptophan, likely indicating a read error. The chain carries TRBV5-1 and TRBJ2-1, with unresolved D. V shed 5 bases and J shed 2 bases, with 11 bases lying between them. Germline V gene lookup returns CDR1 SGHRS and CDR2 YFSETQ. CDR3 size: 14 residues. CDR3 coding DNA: TGCGCCAGCAGATCGCCGGCTCCCTACAATGAGCAGTTCCTC. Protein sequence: CASRSPAPYNEQFL.

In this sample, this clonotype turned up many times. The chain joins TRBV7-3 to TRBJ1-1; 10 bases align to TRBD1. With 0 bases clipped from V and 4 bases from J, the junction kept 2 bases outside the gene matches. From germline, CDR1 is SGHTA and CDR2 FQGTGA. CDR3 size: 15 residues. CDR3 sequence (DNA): TGTGCCAGCAGCTTAACGGGACAGGGGCTCACTGAAGCTTTCTTT. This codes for CASSLTGQGLTEAFF.

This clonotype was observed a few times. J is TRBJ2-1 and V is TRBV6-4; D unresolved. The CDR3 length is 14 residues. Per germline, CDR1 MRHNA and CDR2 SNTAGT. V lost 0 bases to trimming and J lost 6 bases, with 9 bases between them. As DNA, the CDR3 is TGTGCCAGCAGTGACTCGGCAGCAACCAATGAGCAGTTCTTC. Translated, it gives CASSDSAATNEQFF.

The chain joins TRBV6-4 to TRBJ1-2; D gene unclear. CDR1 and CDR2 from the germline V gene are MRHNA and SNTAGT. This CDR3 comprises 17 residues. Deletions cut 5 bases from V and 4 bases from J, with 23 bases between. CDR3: CASSNECSHGETYGYTF. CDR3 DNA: TGTGCCAGCAGTAATGAGTGCTCACACGGAGAGACCTATGGCTACACCTTC.

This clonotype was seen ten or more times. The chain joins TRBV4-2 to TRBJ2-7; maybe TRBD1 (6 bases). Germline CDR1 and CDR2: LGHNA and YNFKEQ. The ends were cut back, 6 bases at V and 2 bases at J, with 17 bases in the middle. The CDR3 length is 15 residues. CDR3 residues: CASRKGAGQPYEQYF. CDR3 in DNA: TGTGCCAGCAGGAAAGGGGCCGGACAGCCCTACGAGCAGTACTTC.

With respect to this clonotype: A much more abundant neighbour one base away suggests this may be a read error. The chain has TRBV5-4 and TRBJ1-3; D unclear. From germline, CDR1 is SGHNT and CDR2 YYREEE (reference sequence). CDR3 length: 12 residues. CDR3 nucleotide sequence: TGTGCCGGCAGCTTGTATGGAAACACCATATATTTT. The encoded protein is CAGSLYGNTIYF.